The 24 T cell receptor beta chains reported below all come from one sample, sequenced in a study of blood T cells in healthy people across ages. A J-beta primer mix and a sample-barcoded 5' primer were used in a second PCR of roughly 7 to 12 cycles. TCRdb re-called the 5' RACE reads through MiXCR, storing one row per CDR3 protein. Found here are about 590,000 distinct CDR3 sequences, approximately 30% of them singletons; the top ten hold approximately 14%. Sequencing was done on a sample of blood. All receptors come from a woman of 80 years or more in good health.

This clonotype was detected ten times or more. CDR3 DNA: TGTGCCAGCAGTCGGGACCGCTATAACTATGGCTACACCTTC. It yields the protein CASSRDRYNYGYTF. The chain recombines TRBV6-2 or TRBV6-3 with TRBJ1-2, with D tentatively TRBD1 (5 bases). This CDR3 has 14 residues. The germline CDR1 and CDR2 sequences are MNHEY and SVGEGT. With 5 bases removed from V and 1 base from J, the gap between germline ends came to 11 bases.

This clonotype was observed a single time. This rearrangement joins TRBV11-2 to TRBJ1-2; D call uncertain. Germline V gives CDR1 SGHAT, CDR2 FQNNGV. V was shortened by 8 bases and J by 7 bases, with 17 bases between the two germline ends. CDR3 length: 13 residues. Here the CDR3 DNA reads TGTGCCAGCGGCCCGGCAGTAACGGGTGGCTACACCTTC. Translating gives CASGPAVTGGYTF.

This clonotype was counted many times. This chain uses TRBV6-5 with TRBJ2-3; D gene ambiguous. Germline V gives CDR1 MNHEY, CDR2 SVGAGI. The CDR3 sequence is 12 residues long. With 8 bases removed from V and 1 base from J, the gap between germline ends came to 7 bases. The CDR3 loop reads CASRSGTDTQYF. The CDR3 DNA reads TGTGCCAGCCGGAGCGGCACAGATACGCAGTATTTT.

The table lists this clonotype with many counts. CDR3 sequence reads: CASSPSTDTQYF. CDR3 nucleotides: TGTGCCAGCAGCCCCAGCACAGATACGCAGTATTTT. V gene TRBV18 combines with J gene TRBJ2-3, with D uncertain. The CDR3 contains 12 residues. Between the trimmed V and J ends, which lost 8 bases and 0 bases, there was a span of 6 bases. Germline assignment: CDR1 KGHSH and CDR2 LQKENI.

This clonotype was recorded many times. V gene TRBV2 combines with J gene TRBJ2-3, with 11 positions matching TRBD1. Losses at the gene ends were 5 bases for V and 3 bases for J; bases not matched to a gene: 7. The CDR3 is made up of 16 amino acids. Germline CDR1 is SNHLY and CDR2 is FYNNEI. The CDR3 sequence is CASSRDRGKGTDTQYF. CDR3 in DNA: TGTGCCAGCAGTAGGGACAGGGGGAAGGGAACAGATACGCAGTATTTT.

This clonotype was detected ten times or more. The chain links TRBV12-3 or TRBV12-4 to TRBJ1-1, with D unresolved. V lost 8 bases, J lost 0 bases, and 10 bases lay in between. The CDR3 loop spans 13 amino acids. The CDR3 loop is CASRFKMNTEAFF. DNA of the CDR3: TGTGCCAGCCGGTTTAAAATGAACACTGAAGCTTTCTTT.

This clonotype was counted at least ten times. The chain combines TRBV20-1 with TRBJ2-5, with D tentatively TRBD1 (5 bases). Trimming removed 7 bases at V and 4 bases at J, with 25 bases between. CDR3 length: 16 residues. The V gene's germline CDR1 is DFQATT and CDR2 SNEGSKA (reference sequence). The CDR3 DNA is TGCAGTGTTCCCGTATTCCAGGGAAGCATACGAGAGACCCAGTACTTC. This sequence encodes CSVPVFQGSIRETQYF.

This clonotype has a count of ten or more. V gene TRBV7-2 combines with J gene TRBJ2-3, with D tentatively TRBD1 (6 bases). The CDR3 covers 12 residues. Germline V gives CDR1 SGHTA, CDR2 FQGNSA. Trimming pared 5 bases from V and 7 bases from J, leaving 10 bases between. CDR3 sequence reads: CASSVRGHTQYF. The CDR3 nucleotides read TGTGCCAGCAGCGTCAGGGGCCATACGCAGTATTTT.

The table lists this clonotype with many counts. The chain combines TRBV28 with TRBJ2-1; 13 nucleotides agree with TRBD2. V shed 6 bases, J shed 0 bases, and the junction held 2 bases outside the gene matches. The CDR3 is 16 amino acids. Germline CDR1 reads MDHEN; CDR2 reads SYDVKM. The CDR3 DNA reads TGTGCCAGCAGACTAGCGGGGGGGACCTCCTACAATGAGCAGTTCTTC. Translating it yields CASRLAGGTSYNEQFF. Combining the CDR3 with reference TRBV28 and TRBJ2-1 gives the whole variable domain DVKVTQSSRYLVKRTGEKVFLECVQDMDHENMFWYRQDPGLGLRLIYFSYDVKMKEKGDIPEGYSVSREKKERFSLILESASTNQTSMYLCASRLAGGTSYNEQFFGPGTRLTVL.

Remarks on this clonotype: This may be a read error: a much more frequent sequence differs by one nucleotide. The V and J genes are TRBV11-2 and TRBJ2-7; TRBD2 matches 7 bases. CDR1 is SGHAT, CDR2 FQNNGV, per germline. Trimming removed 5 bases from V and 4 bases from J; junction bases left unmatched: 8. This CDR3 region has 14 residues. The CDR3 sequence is CASSRGDGEYEQYF. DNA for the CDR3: TGTGCCAGCAGCCGGGGGGACGGGGAGTACGAGCAGTACTTC.

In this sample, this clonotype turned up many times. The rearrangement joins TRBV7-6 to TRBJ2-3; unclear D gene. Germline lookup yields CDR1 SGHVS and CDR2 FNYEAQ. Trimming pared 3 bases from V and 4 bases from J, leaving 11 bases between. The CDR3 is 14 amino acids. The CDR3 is CASSFLVGSDTQYF. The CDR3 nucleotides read TGTGCCAGCAGCTTTTTAGTGGGGTCAGATACGCAGTATTTT. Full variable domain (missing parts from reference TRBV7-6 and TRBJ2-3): GAGVSQSPRYKVTKRGQDVALRCDPISGHVSLYWYRQALGQGPEFLTYFNYEAQQDKSGLPNDRFSAERPEGSISTLTIQRTEQRDSAMYRCASSFLVGSDTQYFGPGTRLTVL.

The CDR3 loop is CASSLRGRAGGRNEQYF. The DNA for the CDR3 is TGTGCCAGCAGCTTAAGGGGACGAGCGGGGGGGAGAAACGAGCAGTACTTC. V and J are TRBV7-2 and TRBJ2-7; 10 bases line up with TRBD2. Germline CDR1 and CDR2: SGHTA and FQGNSA. The CDR3 is 17 amino acids. The V segment lost 2 bases and the J segment 5 bases; nucleotides outside the gene matches: 12. The whole variable domain, filled in from reference TRBV7-2 and TRBJ2-7, reads GAGVSQSPSNKVTEKGKDVELRCDPISGHTALYWYRQSLGQGLEFLIYFQGNSAPDKSGLPSDRFSAERTGGSVSTLTIQRTQQEDSAVYLCASSLRGRAGGRNEQYFGPGTRLTVT.

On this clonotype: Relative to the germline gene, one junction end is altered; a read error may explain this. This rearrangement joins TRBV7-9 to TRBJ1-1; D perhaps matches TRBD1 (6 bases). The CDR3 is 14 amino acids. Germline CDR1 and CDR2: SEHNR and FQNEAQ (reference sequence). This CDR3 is CAGSLARRGTEAFF. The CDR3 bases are TGTGCCGGCAGCTTAGCTCGCAGGGGCACTGAAGCTTTCTTT. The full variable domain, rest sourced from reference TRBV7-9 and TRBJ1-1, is DTGVSQNPRHKITKRGQNVTFRCDPISEHNRLYWYRQTLGQGPEFLTYFQNEAQLEKSRLLSDRFSAERPKGSFSTLEIQRTEQGDSAMYLCAGSLARRGTEAFFGQGTRLTVV.

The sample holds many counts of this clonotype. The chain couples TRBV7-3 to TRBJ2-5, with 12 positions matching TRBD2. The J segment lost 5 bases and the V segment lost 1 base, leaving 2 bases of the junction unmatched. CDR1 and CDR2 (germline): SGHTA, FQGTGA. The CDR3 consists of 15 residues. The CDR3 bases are TGTGCCAGCAGCTTAAGGGGGACTAGCGGGGAGACCCAGTACTTC. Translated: CASSLRGTSGETQYF.

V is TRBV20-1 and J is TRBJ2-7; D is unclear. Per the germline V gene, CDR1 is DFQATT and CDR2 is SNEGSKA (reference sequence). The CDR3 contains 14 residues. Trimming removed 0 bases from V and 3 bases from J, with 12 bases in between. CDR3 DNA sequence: TGCAGTGCTAGAGATTCAGTCCCCGACTACGAGCAGTACTTC. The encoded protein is CSARDSVPDYEQYF.

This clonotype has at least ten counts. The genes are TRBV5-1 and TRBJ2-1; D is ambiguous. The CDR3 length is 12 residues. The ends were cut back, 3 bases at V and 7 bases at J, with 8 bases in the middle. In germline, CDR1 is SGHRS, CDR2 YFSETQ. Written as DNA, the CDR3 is TGCGCCAGCAGCTCAACGACTAATGAGCAGTTCTTC. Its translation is CASSSTTNEQFF.

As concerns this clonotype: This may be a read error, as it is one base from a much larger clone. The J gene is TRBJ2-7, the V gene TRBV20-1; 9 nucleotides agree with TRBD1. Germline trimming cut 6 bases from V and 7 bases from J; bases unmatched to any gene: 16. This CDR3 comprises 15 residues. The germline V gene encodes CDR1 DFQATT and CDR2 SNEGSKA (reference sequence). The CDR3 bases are TGCAGTGCGATAGATCCGGGACAGGGTAATGGTGAGCAGTACTTC. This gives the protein CSAIDPGQGNGEQYF.

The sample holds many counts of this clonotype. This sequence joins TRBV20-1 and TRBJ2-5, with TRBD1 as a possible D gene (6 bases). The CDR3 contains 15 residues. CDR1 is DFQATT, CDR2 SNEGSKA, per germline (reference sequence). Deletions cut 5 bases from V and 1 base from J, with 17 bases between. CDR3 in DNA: TGCAGTGCTCCACCAGGGGTTAGCAGCCAAGAGACCCAGTACTTC. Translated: CSAPPGVSSQETQYF.

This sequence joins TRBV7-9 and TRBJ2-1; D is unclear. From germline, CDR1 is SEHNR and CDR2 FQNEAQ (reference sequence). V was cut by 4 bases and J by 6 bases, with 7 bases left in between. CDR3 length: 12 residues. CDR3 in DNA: TGTGCCAGCAGCTCCTATCGCAATGAGCAGTTCTTC. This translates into CASSSYRNEQFF. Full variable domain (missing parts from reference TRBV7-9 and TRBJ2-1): DTGVSQNPRHKITKRGQNVTFRCDPISEHNRLYWYRQTLGQGPEFLTYFQNEAQLEKSRLLSDRFSAERPKGSFSTLEIQRTEQGDSAMYLCASSSYRNEQFFGPGTRLTVL.

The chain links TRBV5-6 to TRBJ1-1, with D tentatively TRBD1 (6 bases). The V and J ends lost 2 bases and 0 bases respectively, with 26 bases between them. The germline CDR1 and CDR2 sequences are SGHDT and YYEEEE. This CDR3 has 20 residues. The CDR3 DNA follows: TGTGCCAGCAGCTTTGGAGCTGACAGGCACCAGAAGGGACTGAACACTGAAGCTTTCTTT. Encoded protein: CASSFGADRHQKGLNTEAFF.

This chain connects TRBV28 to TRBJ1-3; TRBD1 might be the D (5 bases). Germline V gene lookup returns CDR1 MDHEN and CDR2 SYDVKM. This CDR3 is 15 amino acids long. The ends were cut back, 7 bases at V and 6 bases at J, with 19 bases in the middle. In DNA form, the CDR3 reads TGTGCCAGCACCCCGGCCGGGACTCTAAAAAACACCATATATTTT. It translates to CASTPAGTLKNTIYF. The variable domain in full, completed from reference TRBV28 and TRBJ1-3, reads DVKVTQSSRYLVKRTGEKVFLECVQDMDHENMFWYRQDPGLGLRLIYFSYDVKMKEKGDIPEGYSVSREKKERFSLILESASTNQTSMYLCASTPAGTLKNTIYFGEGSWLTVV.

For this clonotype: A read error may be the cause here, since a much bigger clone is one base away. CDR3 bases: TGTGCCAGCAGTGACCAGGGGATAGATACGCAGTATTTT. This codes for CASSDQGIDTQYF. The rearrangement joins TRBV2 to TRBJ2-3, with D possibly TRBD1 on 6 matching bases. The CDR3 loop spans 13 amino acids. Per the germline V gene, CDR1 is SNHLY and CDR2 is FYNNEI. V was shortened by 3 bases and J by 5 bases, with 9 bases between the two germline ends.

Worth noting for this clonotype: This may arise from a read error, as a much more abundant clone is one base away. CDR3 protein: CASRDRVTYEQFF. The DNA of the CDR3 is TGTGCCAGCCGGGACAGGGTAACCTACGAGCAGTTCTTC. The chain carries TRBV6-1 and TRBJ2-1, with 9 nucleotides matching TRBD1. Losses at the gene ends were 8 bases for V and 10 bases for J; bases not matched to a gene: 9. Germline loops: CDR1 MNHNS, CDR2 SASEGT. The length of the CDR3 is 13 residues.

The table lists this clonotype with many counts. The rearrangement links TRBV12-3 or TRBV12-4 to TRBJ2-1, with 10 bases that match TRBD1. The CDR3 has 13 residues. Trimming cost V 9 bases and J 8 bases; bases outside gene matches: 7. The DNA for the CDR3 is TGTGCCAGTCGGGACAGGGGTGGGTATGAGCAGTTCTTC. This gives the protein CASRDRGGYEQFF.